The 29 T cell receptor beta chains presented below share a single source sample, sequenced in a study of identical twins. TCRdb used MiXCR to reprocess the 5' RACE reads, holding one entry per CDR3 protein. The table has around 340,000 distinct CDR3 sequences, roughly 9% seen once. Material: naive T cells sorted from blood. These TCRs come from a woman in her 50s in good health.

Only a few counts were recorded for this clonotype. The J gene is TRBJ2-5, the V gene TRBV12-3 or TRBV12-4; the match to TRBD1 covers 7 bases. The CDR3 totals 16 residues. V lost 6 bases to trimming and J lost 1 base; unmatched junction nucleotides: 11. This CDR3 reads CASSPRQGMGQETQYF. For the CDR3, the DNA is TGTGCCAGCAGCCCCAGACAGGGAATGGGCCAAGAGACCCAGTACTTC.

This clonotype has just a few counts. The chain combines TRBV5-1 with TRBJ2-1; no firm D call. Germline V CDR1 and CDR2: SGHRS, YFSETQ. Trimming pared 0 bases from V and 2 bases from J, leaving 6 bases between. This CDR3 has 14 amino acids. CDR3 region: CASSLEGPYNEQFF. The CDR3 nucleotides are TGCGCCAGCAGCTTGGAGGGCCCCTACAATGAGCAGTTCTTC.

This clonotype was counted between two and nine times. This chain joins TRBV5-1 and TRBJ2-7; D is uncertain. In germline, CDR1 is SGHRS, CDR2 YFSETQ. The CDR3 spans 11 residues. Deletions cut 7 bases from V and 4 bases from J, with 9 bases between. CDR3 bases: TGCGCCAGCTCCTTCAATTACGAGCAGTACTTC. It yields the protein CASSFNYEQYF.

A few counts support this clonotype. The J gene is TRBJ2-7, the V gene TRBV5-1; D uncertain. The CDR3 is made up of 14 amino acids. Germline CDR1 SGHRS, CDR2 YFSETQ. Trimming removed 1 base from V and 1 base from J, with 9 bases in between. The CDR3 sequence: CASSLTDKSYEQYV. The CDR3 bases are TGCGCCAGCAGCTTGACAGACAAATCCTACGAGCAGTACGTC.

CDR3 DNA sequence: TGTGCCAGCAGCTCCCTCCGGGACAGGGGGCTGGTCGAGCAGTACGTC. Translating it yields CASSSLRDRGLVEQYV. The gene calls are TRBV5-5 and TRBJ2-7; 12 nucleotides align to TRBD1. The CDR3 runs to 16 residues. CDR1 and CDR2 from the germline V gene are SGHKS and YYEKEE (reference sequence). The trim removed 3 bases at V and 6 bases at J, leaving 10 bases unmatched.

The table lists this clonotype with many counts. V is TRBV15 and J is TRBJ1-1; 7 nucleotides agree with TRBD1. The CDR3 contains 13 residues. V shed 3 bases, J shed 6 bases, and the junction held 4 bases outside the gene matches. The germline V gene has CDR1 LNHNV and CDR2 YYDKDF (reference sequence). DNA of the CDR3: TGTGCCACCAGCAGCAAGACAGGGTCTGAAGCTTTCTTT. It yields the protein CATSSKTGSEAFF.

This clonotype was counted many times. J is TRBJ1-2 and V is TRBV4-1; 10 nucleotides match TRBD1. The germline CDR1 and CDR2 sequences are MGHRA and YSYEKL. J was trimmed by 1 base and V by 1 base; bases with no gene match: 3. The CDR3 length is 16 residues. The CDR3, as DNA: TGCGCCAGCAGCCAAGCCGGACAGGGGGGTAACTATGGCTACACCTTC. Translating it yields CASSQAGQGGNYGYTF.

V gene TRBV7-9 combines with J gene TRBJ2-5; D might be TRBD1 or TRBD2, each matching 5 bases. This CDR3 contains 13 residues. Between the trimmed V and J ends, which lost 5 bases and 5 bases, there was a span of 12 bases. The V gene's germline CDR1 is SEHNR and CDR2 FQNEAQ (reference sequence). CDR3 DNA: TGTGCCAGCAGCGCCCAGGGACGGGAGACCCAGTACTTC. Translating gives CASSAQGRETQYF. Together with reference TRBV7-9 and TRBJ2-5, the CDR3 gives the full variable domain: DTGVSQNPRHKITKRGQNVTFRCDPISEHNRLYWYRQTLGQGPEFLTYFQNEAQLEKSRLLSDRFSAERPKGSFSTLEIQRTEQGDSAMYLCASSAQGRETQYFGPGTRLLVL.

The rearrangement links TRBV9 to TRBJ1-2; 12 positions agree with TRBD1. The J segment lost 7 bases and the V segment lost 0 bases, leaving 4 bases of the junction unmatched. CDR1 is SGDLS, CDR2 YYNGEE, per germline. The CDR3 totals 15 residues. The CDR3 region has the DNA TGTGCCAGCAGCGTAGGGACGGGACAGGGGGCTGGCTACACCTTC. Translated: CASSVGTGQGAGYTF.

This clonotype was picked up many times. The gene calls are TRBV9 and TRBJ2-3; 11 nucleotides agree with TRBD2. V shed 1 base, J shed 4 bases, and the junction held 8 bases outside the gene matches. Germline CDR1 reads SGDLS; CDR2 reads YYNGEE. The CDR3 has 17 amino acids. CDR3 sequence (DNA): TGTGCCAGCAGCGTACCCCAATTAGCGGGAGGGGCAGATACGCAGTATTTT. Amino acids: CASSVPQLAGGADTQYF.

This clonotype was counted ten times or more. The chain carries TRBV12-3 or TRBV12-4 and TRBJ2-2; D perhaps matches TRBD1 (5 bases). This CDR3 has 15 residues. Trimming stripped 8 bases from V and 3 bases from J, with 16 bases between. CDR3 in amino acids: CASSLIQGYTGELFF. In DNA, the CDR3 is TGTGCCAGCTCCTTAATCCAGGGCTACACCGGGGAGCTGTTTTTT.

This clonotype was counted between two and nine times. The V and J genes are TRBV2 and TRBJ2-4; TRBD1 matches at 9 bases. CDR3 length equals 15 residues. The V segment lost 5 bases and the J segment 3 bases; nucleotides outside the gene matches: 5. Germline V gene data show CDR1 as SNHLY and CDR2 as FYNNEI. DNA for the CDR3: TGTGCCAGCAGTTCCCGGGACAGGGACAAAAACATTCAGTACTTC. The encoded protein is CASSSRDRDKNIQYF. Full variable domain (rest looked up from reference TRBV2 and TRBJ2-4): EPEVTQTPSHQVTQMGQEVILRCVPISNHLYFYWYRQILGQKVEFLVSFYNNEISEKSEIFDDQFSVERPDGSNFTLKIRSTKLEDSAMYFCASSSRDRDKNIQYFGAGTRLSVL.

This clonotype was counted only a few times. The CDR3 loop is CASSLRAIYYSNQPQHF. The CDR3 nucleotides are TGTGCCAGCAGCTTAAGAGCCATATACTATAGCAATCAGCCCCAGCATTTT. The V call is TRBV7-8, the J call TRBJ1-5; no clear D gene. Looked up from germline, CDR1 is SGHVS and CDR2 is FQNEAQ. V gave up 2 bases and J gave up 0 bases, with 14 bases separating them. The CDR3 length is 17 residues.

The chain uses TRBV5-1 and TRBJ1-1; D uncertain. The CDR3 extends over 14 amino acids. Deletions cut 0 bases from V and 4 bases from J, with 10 bases between. Germline V CDR1 and CDR2: SGHRS, YFSETQ. CDR3: CASSLAGRGTEAFF. The CDR3 DNA reads TGCGCCAGCAGCTTGGCCGGGCGTGGCACTGAAGCTTTCTTT.

This clonotype has at least ten counts. V and J are TRBV20-1 and TRBJ2-1; D unclear. Germline lookup yields CDR1 DFQATT and CDR2 SNEGSKA (reference sequence). Trimming removed 0 bases from V and 5 bases from J, with 11 bases in between. The CDR3 totals 14 residues. The chain's CDR3 is CSARDPRKNNEQFF. Written as DNA, the CDR3 is TGCAGTGCTAGAGATCCTCGTAAAAACAATGAGCAGTTCTTC.

This clonotype was seen only a few times. The rearrangement uses TRBV5-1 and TRBJ1-2, with a possible D match to TRBD1 (6 bases). With 0 bases removed from V and 5 bases from J, the gap between germline ends came to 17 bases. CDR3 size: 16 residues. CDR1 and CDR2 from the germline V gene are SGHRS and YFSETQ. CDR3 in DNA: TGCGCCAGCAGCTTGGCCAATGACAGGAAGAATTATGGCTACACCTTC. It translates to CASSLANDRKNYGYTF.

This clonotype was counted only a few times. V usage is TRBV5-1 and J usage is TRBJ2-5; possibly TRBD2 for D (5 bases). CDR3 size: 14 residues. V lost 0 bases and J 5 bases, leaving 11 bases between the germline ends. CDR1 and CDR2 (germline): SGHRS, YFSETQ. The CDR3 sequence: CASSLGGGGETQYF. CDR3 coding DNA: TGCGCCAGCAGCTTGGGCGGAGGCGGGGAGACCCAGTACTTC. The full variable domain, completed using reference TRBV5-1 and TRBJ2-5, is KAGVTQTPRYLIKTRGQQVTLSCSPISGHRSVSWYQQTPGQGLQFLFEYFSETQRNKGNFPGRFSGRQFSNSRSEMNVSTLELGDSALYLCASSLGGGGETQYFGPGTRLLVL.

This clonotype has at least ten counts. An end of the junction does not agree with germline; a read error may underlie this. The rearrangement links TRBV12-3 or TRBV12-4 to TRBJ2-2, with D unclear. The CDR3 consists of 14 residues. The CDR3 DNA follows: TGCGCCAGCAGCTTGCGGCTGAACACCGGGGAGCTGTTTTTT. This sequence encodes CASSLRLNTGELFF.

The table lists this clonotype with a few counts. CDR3: CASSVGGDMGRNTEAFF. CDR3 DNA: TGTGCCAGCAGCGTAGGGGGTGACATGGGCCGGAACACTGAAGCTTTCTTT. This sequence joins TRBV9 and TRBJ1-1; D gene ambiguous. The V and J ends lost 0 bases and 1 base respectively, with 16 bases between them. This CDR3 is 17 amino acids long. Germline V gives CDR1 SGDLS, CDR2 YYNGEE.

This clonotype was recorded a few times. The V and J genes are TRBV7-9 and TRBJ2-4, with D maybe TRBD1 (6 bases). V was cut by 1 base and J by 4 bases, with 8 bases left in between. Germline assignment: CDR1 SEHNR and CDR2 FQNEAQ (reference sequence). The CDR3 is 14 residues long. DNA for the CDR3: TGTGCCAGCAGCTTAGACAGGGTTAAAAACATTCAGTACTTC. As protein: CASSLDRVKNIQYF.

The chain uses TRBV29-1 and TRBJ2-5; 7 bases are shared with TRBD2. The CDR3 extends over 12 amino acids. Germline V lookup: CDR1 SQVTM, CDR2 ANQGSEA. Losses at the gene ends were 5 bases for V and 10 bases for J; bases not matched to a gene: 10. The CDR3 protein is CSVSGREEVQYF. The CDR3, as DNA: TGCAGCGTTTCAGGGAGGGAAGAGGTCCAGTACTTC.

This clonotype was recorded a few times. The V and J genes are TRBV6-5 and TRBJ2-7; the D gene is possibly TRBD2 (5 bases). This CDR3 region has 10 residues. CDR1 MNHEY and CDR2 SVGAGI come from the germline V gene. Deletions cut 6 bases from V and 9 bases from J, with 9 bases between. CDR3 sequence: CASRRVWQYV. The DNA for the CDR3 is TGTGCCAGCAGGAGGGTCTGGCAGTACGTC.

This chain connects TRBV19 to TRBJ2-7; D is perhaps TRBD1 (6 bases). Germline values: CDR1 LNHDA, CDR2 SQIVND (reference sequence). The V and J ends lost 5 bases and 3 bases respectively, with 11 bases between them. The CDR3 sequence is 13 residues long. The CDR3 DNA is TGTGCCAGTAGTGGACAGCTCTACTACGAGCAGTACTTC. Its translation: CASSGQLYYEQYF.

This clonotype was seen only a few times. V is TRBV5-5 and J is TRBJ1-4, with 12 bases that match TRBD1. V shed 2 bases and J 5 bases; nucleotides not matched to a gene: 4. The CDR3 totals 16 residues. Per germline, CDR1 SGHKS and CDR2 YYEKEE (reference sequence). Here the CDR3 DNA reads TGTGCCAGCAGCTTCCGGGACAGGGGGCGGAATGAAAAACTGTTTTTT. This sequence encodes CASSFRDRGRNEKLFF.

This chain links TRBV7-9 with TRBJ2-4; no definite D call. The CDR3 runs 17 residues. Germline V CDR1 and CDR2: SEHNR, FQNEAQ (reference sequence). Trimming pared 1 base from V and 0 bases from J, leaving 13 bases between. CDR3 nucleotide sequence: TGTGCCAGCAGCTTAGTAGAGTCCCGCTTAGCCAAAAACATTCAGTACTTC. Amino acids: CASSLVESRLAKNIQYF.

The V and J genes are TRBV15 and TRBJ2-7, with D maybe TRBD1 (6 bases). Trimming removed 8 bases from V and 0 bases from J, with 14 bases in between. The germline V gene encodes CDR1 LNHNV and CDR2 YYDKDF (reference sequence). The CDR3 covers 14 residues. As DNA, the CDR3 is TGTGCCACCTCACCGGGACATAGCTCCTACGAGCAGTACGTC. This translates into CATSPGHSSYEQYV.

This clonotype was picked up a small number of times. The chain has TRBV2 and TRBJ2-1, with 9 bases that match TRBD1. V lost 7 bases and J lost 1; bases outside the gene matches: 5. The germline gives CDR1 SNHLY, CDR2 FYNNEI. The CDR3 extends over 15 amino acids. The CDR3 protein is CASTHGTGSYNEQFF. The CDR3 nucleotides are TGTGCCAGCACCCACGGGACAGGGTCCTACAATGAGCAGTTCTTC.

V usage is TRBV6-5 and J usage is TRBJ1-1; 7 bases are shared with TRBD1. The CDR3 contains 14 residues. Germline V gives CDR1 MNHEY, CDR2 SVGAGI. V was clipped by 5 bases and J by 1 base; unmatched bases: 4. CDR3 sequence: CASSRDRENTEAFF. The CDR3 bases are TGTGCCAGCAGTCGCGACAGGGAGAACACTGAAGCTTTCTTT.

Worth noting for this clonotype: A much larger clone sits a single nucleotide away, making a read error possible. This rearrangement joins TRBV20-1 to TRBJ2-1; possibly TRBD2 for D (6 bases). The CDR3 length is 15 residues. Germline values: CDR1 DFQATT, CDR2 SNEGSKA (reference sequence). CDR3 in amino acids: CSAGGVGDSCNEQFF. The CDR3 DNA reads as TGCAGTGCTGGAGGGGTAGGCGACTCCTGCAATGAGCAGTTCTTC.